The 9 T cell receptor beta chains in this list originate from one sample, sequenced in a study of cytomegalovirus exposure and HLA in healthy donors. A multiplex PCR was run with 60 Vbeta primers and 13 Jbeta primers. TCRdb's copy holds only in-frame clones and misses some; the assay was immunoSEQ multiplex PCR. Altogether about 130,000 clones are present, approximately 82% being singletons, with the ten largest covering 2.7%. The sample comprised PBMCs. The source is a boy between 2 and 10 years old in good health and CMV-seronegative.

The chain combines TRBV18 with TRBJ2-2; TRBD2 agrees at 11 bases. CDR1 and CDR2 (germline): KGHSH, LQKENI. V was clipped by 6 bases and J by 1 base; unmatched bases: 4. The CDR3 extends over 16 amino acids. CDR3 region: CASSPTSGRNTGELFF. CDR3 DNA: TGTGCCAGCTCCCCTACTAGCGGGAGGAACACCGGGGAGCTGTTTTTT.

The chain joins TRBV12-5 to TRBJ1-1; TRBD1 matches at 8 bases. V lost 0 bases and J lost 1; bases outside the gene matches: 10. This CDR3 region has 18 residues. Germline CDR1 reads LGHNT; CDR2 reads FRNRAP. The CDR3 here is CASGLVRTGSIQNTEAFF. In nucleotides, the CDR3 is TGTGCTAGTGGTTTGGTACGGACAGGGAGCATACAGAACACTGAAGCTTTCTTT.

CDR3 coding DNA: TGTGCCAGCAGTGCTACAGGGGTAAGGGAAAAACTGTTTTTT. Translated, it gives CASSATGVREKLFF. V usage is TRBV2 and J usage is TRBJ1-4; 7 bases are shared with TRBD1. The CDR3 covers 14 residues. Germline V gives CDR1 SNHLY, CDR2 FYNNEI. Trimming removed 4 bases from V and 8 bases from J; junction bases left unmatched: 7.

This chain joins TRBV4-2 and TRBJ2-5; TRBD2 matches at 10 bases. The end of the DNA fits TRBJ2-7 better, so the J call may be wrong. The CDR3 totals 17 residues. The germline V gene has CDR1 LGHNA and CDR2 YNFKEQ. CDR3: CASSQGPGAGGPYEQYF. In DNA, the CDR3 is TGTGCCAGCAGCCAAGGCCCTGGAGCGGGGGGGCCGTACGAGCAGTACTTC.

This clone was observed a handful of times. The CDR3 protein is CATSHGQGSNEKLFF. The CDR3 region has the DNA TGTGCCACCAGTCACGGACAGGGTAGTAATGAAAAACTGTTTTTT. This sequence joins TRBV15 and TRBJ1-4; 8 bases are a match to TRBD1. The ends lost 6 bases at V and 4 bases at J; junction bases unmatched: 7. Germline V lookup: CDR1 LNHNV, CDR2 YYDKDF (reference sequence). The CDR3 consists of 15 residues.

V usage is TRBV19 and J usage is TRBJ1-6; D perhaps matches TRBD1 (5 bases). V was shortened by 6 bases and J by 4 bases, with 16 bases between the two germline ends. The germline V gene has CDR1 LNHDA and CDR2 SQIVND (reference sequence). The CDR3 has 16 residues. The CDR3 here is CASRPGRGPYNSPLHF. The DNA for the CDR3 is TGTGCCAGTAGGCCAGGGAGGGGCCCTTATAATTCACCCCTCCACTTT.

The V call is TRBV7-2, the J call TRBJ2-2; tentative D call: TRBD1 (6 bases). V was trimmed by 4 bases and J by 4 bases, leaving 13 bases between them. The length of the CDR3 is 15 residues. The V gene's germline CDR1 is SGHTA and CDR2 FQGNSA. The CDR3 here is CASSSEGVSTGELFF. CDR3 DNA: TGTGCCAGCAGCTCAGAGGGGGTATCCACCGGGGAGCTGTTTTTT.

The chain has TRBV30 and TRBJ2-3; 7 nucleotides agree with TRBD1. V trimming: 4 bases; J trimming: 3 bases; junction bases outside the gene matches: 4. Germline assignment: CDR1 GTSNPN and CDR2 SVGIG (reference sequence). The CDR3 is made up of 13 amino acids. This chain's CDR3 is CAWNTGETDTQYF. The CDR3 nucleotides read TGTGCCTGGAACACAGGGGAAACAGATACGCAGTATTTT.

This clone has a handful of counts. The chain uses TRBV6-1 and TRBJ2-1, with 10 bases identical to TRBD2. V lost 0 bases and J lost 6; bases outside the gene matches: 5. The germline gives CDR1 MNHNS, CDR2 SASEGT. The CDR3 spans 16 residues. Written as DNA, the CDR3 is TGTGCCAGCAGTGAAGCGCCGGGACTAGCGTCCAATGAGCAGTTCTTC. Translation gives CASSEAPGLASNEQFF.